This TCR beta chain was identified in a study of blood T cell repertoires in COVID-19. In the study overall: COVID-19 samples, acute and convalescent, were from the United States, Italy and Spain. PBMCs, B-cell-depleted T cells, or T cells provided the cDNA or gDNA that made up the material.

The germline CDR1 and CDR2 sequences are SGHNT and YENEEA. This CDR3 is built from 16 residues. V was pared by 5 bases and J by 0 bases, with 15 bases between. Authors' analysis steps: Estimation of nucleated cell counts relied on the amplification of reference gene primers. Method: immunoSEQ multiplex PCR; TCRdb's copy keeps in-frame clones and lacks some. D and trimming come from the DNA, and the V and J calls and clone size come from that table. The repertoire includes about 110,000 clones, over 75% of them detected once, and 15% to 20% sits in the top ten. The rearrangement links TRBV11-3 to TRBJ2-3, with D possibly matching TRBD1 (5 bases). Sequencing used peripheral blood. The source of this sequence is a woman older than 75 with active or convalescent COVID-19. The DNA of the CDR3 is TGTGCCAGCAGCCCTGGGGCTTGGGCCAGCACAGATACGCAGTATTTT. Translated: CASSPGAWASTDTQYF.